What follows describes a single T cell receptor beta chain. Losses at the gene ends were 1 base for V and 4 bases for J; bases not matched to a gene: 5. This CDR3 is built from 17 residues. In germline, CDR1 is LNHDA, CDR2 SQIVND (reference sequence). The entry originates in a study of cytomegalovirus exposure and HLA in healthy donors. Amplification used 60 Vbeta primers and 13 Jbeta primers. Clones were sequenced by immunoSEQ multiplex PCR, and TCRdb holds only the in-frame ones, with some missing. The record lists approximately 110,000 clones, of which the ten most abundant hold around 2.4%. Source material: PBMCs. This clonotype was sampled from a man aged 40-55 years in good health and CMV-seronegative. The chain carries TRBV19 and TRBJ2-1; TRBD2 matches at 12 bases. The CDR3 here is CASSIGGLAGYYNEQFF. CDR3 bases: TGTGCCAGTAGTATAGGGGGACTAGCGGGCTATTACAATGAGCAGTTCTTC. Variable domain in full (rest from reference TRBV19 and TRBJ2-1): DGGITQSPKYLFRKEGQNVTLSCEQNLNHDAMYWYRQDPGQGLRLIYYSQIVNDFQKGDIAEGYSVSREKKESFPLTVTSAQKNPTAFYLCASSIGGLAGYYNEQFFGPGTRLTVL.